Here is one T cell receptor (beta chain) with its context. V was shortened by 2 bases and J by 4 bases, with 10 bases between the two germline ends. The CDR3 runs 14 residues. Germline lookup yields CDR1 SGHTA and CDR2 FQGNSA. These data originate in a study of blood T cell repertoires in COVID-19. Sequenced by immunoSEQ multiplex PCR; TCRdb stores in-frame clones only, minus some. The table has around 160,000 clones, about nine tenths seen once. This TCR derives from a human donor in a cohort sampled during active COVID-19. The material sequenced was peripheral blood. The chain uses TRBV7-2 and TRBJ2-3; TRBD2 is a possible D gene (6 bases). CDR3 region: CASSLSLAADTQYF. For the CDR3, the DNA is TGTGCCAGCAGCTTATCACTAGCCGCAGATACGCAGTATTTT. The full variable domain, completed using reference TRBV7-2 and TRBJ2-3, is GAGVSQSPSNKVTEKGKDVELRCDPISGHTALYWYRQSLGQGLEFLIYFQGNSAPDKSGLPSDRFSAERTGGSVSTLTIQRTQQEDSAVYLCASSLSLAADTQYFGPGTRLTVL.